The T cell receptor (beta chain) under discussion was sequenced for a study of T cell repertoires in aging, cancer and after chemotherapy. Overall study context: The full dataset contained around 8.2 million TCR reads. Whole-study results and caveats: Immunological memory after chemotherapy cannot be judged from the repertoire data. Healthy donors lost TCR diversity with age mainly through richness, cancer patients through richness and evenness.

The template was genomic DNA from peripheral blood, not RNA. With respect to this clonotype: The antigen remains undetermined.

Multiplex touch-down PCR with TRB-A/B primers amplified rearranged V-D-J TRB sequences. TCRdb recomputed calls from the multiplex PCR reads with MiXCR, one row per CDR3 protein. This table holds around 4,800 distinct CDR3 sequences, about two thirds found once. Germline CDR1 SGHKS, CDR2 YYEKEE (reference sequence). The ends lost 5 bases at V and 5 bases at J; junction bases unmatched: 9. The CDR3 loop spans 14 amino acids. The sequence came from a human donor with a solid tumor. The rearrangement joins TRBV5-5 to TRBJ2-5; 7 bases map to TRBD2. The sequencing input was blood. DNA of the CDR3: TGTGCCAGCAGTACCGGGGGGTCGGGGGAGACCCAGTACTTC. Its translation: CASSTGGSGETQYF.